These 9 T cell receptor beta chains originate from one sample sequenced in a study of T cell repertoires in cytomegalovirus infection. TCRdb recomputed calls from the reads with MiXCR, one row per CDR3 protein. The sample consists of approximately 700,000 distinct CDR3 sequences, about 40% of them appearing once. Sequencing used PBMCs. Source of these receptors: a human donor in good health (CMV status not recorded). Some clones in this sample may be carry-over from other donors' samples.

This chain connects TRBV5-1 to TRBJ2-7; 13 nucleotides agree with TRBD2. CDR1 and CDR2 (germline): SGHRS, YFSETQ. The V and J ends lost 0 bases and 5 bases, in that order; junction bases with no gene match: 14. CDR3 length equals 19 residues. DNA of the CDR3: TGCGCCAGCAGCTTGGCCTTCGGACTAGCGGGAGATCGGTACCACGAGCAGTACTTC. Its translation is CASSLAFGLAGDRYHEQYF.

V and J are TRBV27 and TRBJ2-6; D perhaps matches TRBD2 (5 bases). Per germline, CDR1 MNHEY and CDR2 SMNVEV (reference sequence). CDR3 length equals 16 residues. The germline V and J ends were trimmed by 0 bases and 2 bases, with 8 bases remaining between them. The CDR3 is CASSLSTGTGANVLTF. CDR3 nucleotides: TGTGCCAGCAGTTTATCGACGGGGACTGGGGCCAACGTCCTGACTTTC.

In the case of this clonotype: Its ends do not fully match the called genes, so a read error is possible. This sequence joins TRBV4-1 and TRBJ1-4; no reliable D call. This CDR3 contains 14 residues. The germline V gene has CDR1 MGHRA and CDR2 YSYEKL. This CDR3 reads CASSGLGRNEKLFF. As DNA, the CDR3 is TGTGCCAGCAGCGGATTGGGCCGGAATGAAAAACTGTTTTTT.

The CDR3 DNA reads as TGTGCCAGCGAGGTCAGCTCTGGGGCCAACGTCCTGACTTTC. Its protein product is CASEVSSGANVLTF. This chain links TRBV28 with TRBJ2-6; D is uncertain. Germline V lookup: CDR1 MDHEN, CDR2 SYDVKM. There are 14 residues in the CDR3. V was clipped by 8 bases and J by 0 bases, with 8 bases between them.

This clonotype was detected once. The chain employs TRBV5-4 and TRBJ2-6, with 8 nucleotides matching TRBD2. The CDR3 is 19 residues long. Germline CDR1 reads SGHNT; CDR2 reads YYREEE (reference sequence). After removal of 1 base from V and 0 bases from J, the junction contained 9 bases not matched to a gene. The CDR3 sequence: CASSLRASGPSSGANVLTF. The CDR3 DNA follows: TGTGCCAGCAGCTTGAGGGCTAGCGGGCCCAGCTCTGGGGCCAACGTCCTGACTTTC.

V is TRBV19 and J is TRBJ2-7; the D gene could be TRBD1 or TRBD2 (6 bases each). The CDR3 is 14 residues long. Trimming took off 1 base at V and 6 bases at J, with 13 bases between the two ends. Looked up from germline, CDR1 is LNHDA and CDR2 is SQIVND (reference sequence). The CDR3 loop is CASSIAGGGGEQYF. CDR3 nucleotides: TGTGCCAGTAGTATAGCCGGGGGCGGCGGCGAGCAGTACTTC.

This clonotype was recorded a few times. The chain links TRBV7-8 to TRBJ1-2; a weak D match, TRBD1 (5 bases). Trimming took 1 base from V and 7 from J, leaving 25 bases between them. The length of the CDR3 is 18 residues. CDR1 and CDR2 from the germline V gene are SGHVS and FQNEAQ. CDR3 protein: CASSLGTRVEIPRGGYTF. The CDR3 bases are TGTGCCAGCAGCTTAGGGACGAGGGTGGAGATACCTAGGGGTGGCTACACCTTC.

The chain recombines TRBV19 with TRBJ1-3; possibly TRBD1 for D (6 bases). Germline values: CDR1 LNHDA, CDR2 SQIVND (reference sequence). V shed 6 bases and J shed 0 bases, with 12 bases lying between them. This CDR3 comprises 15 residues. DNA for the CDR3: TGTGCCAGTAGAGGTACAGGGATCTCTGGAAACACCATATATTTT. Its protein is CASRGTGISGNTIYF.

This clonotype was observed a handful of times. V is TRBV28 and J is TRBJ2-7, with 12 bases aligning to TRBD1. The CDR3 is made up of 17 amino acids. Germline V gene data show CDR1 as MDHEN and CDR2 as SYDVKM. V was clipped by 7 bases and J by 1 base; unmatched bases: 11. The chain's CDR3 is CASKSGQGAVRSYEQYF. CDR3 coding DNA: TGTGCCAGCAAATCGGGACAGGGGGCTGTTCGGTCCTACGAGCAGTACTTC.